This TCR beta chain was recovered during a study of CD4 T cells in lung cancer (dated by TCRdb to the late 2010s). General notes on the study: To find responses to candidate mutation-encoded neoepitopes, the study screened blood T cells from NSCLC patients and isolated neoantigen-specific CD4+ T-cell clones and TCRs. Before blood donation, patients had received treatments including platinum chemotherapy, and some received nivolumab or pembrolizumab. Tumor and non-adjacent lung tissue came from a few patients undergoing curative-intent resections for stage I-III non-small cell lung cancer. The patients who underwent resection had lung adenocarcinoma or squamous cell carcinoma, were aged 60 to 69 when blood was donated, and were mostly former smokers. Deep sequencing of TCRB was used to follow the frequency of neoantigen-specific clonotypes in tumor resections, non-adjacent lung and cultured T-cell products. Broader findings and caveats from the paper: Some blood-derived responses might be explained by in vitro priming of naive T cells or cross-reactivity rather than by memory responses to the cancer.

This clone showed up just a few times. Its antigen is currently not known. No qualities accompany the bases; no much larger clone lies one base away. From the same resection, non-adjacent lung tissue was collected as far as possible from the malignant lesion, at a distance of at least 3 cm. Libraries were made using the immunoSEQ multiplex PCR assay. DNA was isolated using Qiagen DNeasy or QIAamp micro DNA kits, and TCRB was sequenced using the Adaptive Biotechnology human TCRB sequencing kit. Sequencing of TCRB libraries was performed on an Illumina MiSeq. On the study's bioinformatics: TCRB sequence data were analyzed with the kit provider's software, and tumor enrichment of clonotype templates was tested with Fisher's exact test. Held by TCRdb, this immuneACCESS table contains in-frame sequences only and omits some clones. Under half of the omission traces to an unresolved V gene where checked; the cause of the rest is unknown. Clone size and the V and J calls come from that table; the DNA yielded D and trimming. The sample table records over 8,000 clones; over 50% of these occur just once. The leading ten clones occupy 15% of the sample.

Clipping removes 5 bases from V and 5 bases from J, with 4 as the unmatched junction base count. Its CDR3 holds 15 amino acids, cysteine through phenylalanine. Only CDR3 DNA remains: 45 bases, in frame from the first base. As encoded in the germline V gene, CDR1 is SGHTA while CDR2 is FQGNSA. The source is a man in his sixties with non-small cell lung cancer. Sample: normal lung tissue taken away from the tumor. The chain is made from TRBV7-2 and TRBJ2-3, with 13 middle bases fitting TRBD2. Here is the DNA: TGTGCCAGCAGCGAATGGACTAGCGGGGGAGATACGCAGTATTTT. This gives the protein CASSEWTSGGDTQYF.